This T cell receptor (beta chain) came from a study of PD-1 blockade in classical Hodgkin lymphoma. Broader study findings: The causes of the repertoire differences, possibly disease activity or prior therapy, remain undefined.

Time point reported: newly diagnosed, previously untreated cHL patient sample. PBMCs from patients with newly diagnosed, untreated classical Hodgkin lymphoma served as a comparison group for the relapsed/refractory trial patients. Only in-frame clones appear in the TCRdb table, and some are missing; sequencing was by immunoSEQ multiplex PCR. This sample has 15,000 to 20,000 clones, with approximately 90% found just once. This clone came up once. The antigen is not known. This sequence originates from a human donor with classical Hodgkin lymphoma. Material: peripheral blood mononuclear cells (PBMCs).

The CDR3 sequence is CASGTGYFAEAFF. The CDR3, as DNA: TGTGCCAGCGGGACAGGGTATTTCGCTGAAGCTTTCTTT. The chain employs TRBV28 and TRBJ1-1; TRBD1 matches at 9 bases. Germline V gives CDR1 MDHEN, CDR2 SYDVKM. This CDR3 contains 13 residues. J was trimmed by 6 bases and V by 8 bases; bases with no gene match: 7.